What follows are 9 T cell receptor beta chains derived from one specimen sequenced in a study of T cells in women clearing cervical HPV infection. Generated by immunoSEQ multiplex PCR, the TCRdb table keeps only in-frame clones and is missing some. The sample data list approximately 35,000 clones. What was sequenced was blood buffy coat. The source is a woman aged 18-69 years with a cervical HPV16 infection that either progressed to CIN3+ or cleared (not recorded which).

Comment on this clone: The read stops 3 residues short of the end of the CDR3; the missing end is completed from the germline J gene. The rearrangement uses TRBV9 and TRBJ2-7, with D perhaps matching TRBD2 (5 bases). V was trimmed by 3 bases and J by 1 base, leaving 14 bases between them. The CDR3 covers 15 residues. From germline, CDR1 is SGDLS and CDR2 YYNGEE. The CDR3 protein is CASSARGADSYEQYF. The covered CDR3 bases are TGTGCCAGCAGCGCCCGGGGAGCCGATTCCTACGAG.

Turning to this clone: The CDR3 goes on 3 residues after the read ends, and that part is filled in from the germline J gene. The chain uses TRBV19 and TRBJ2-1, with D maybe TRBD2 (6 bases). The V gene lost 3 bases and the J gene lost 5 bases, with 11 bases spanning the gap. Germline V gene sequence: CDR1 LNHDA, CDR2 SQIVND (reference sequence). This CDR3 has 14 residues. The covered CDR3 bases are TGTGCCAGTAGTATCGGGGGTCTGGACAATGAG. Translating gives CASSIGGLDNE. The CDR3 in its entirety is CASSIGGLDNEQFF.

In regard to this clone: The read terminates 3 residues ahead of where the CDR3 ends, so the germline J gene completes it. The chain combines TRBV19 with TRBJ2-7; 11 bases line up with TRBD2. After removal of 5 bases from V and 6 bases from J, the junction contained 6 bases not matched to a gene. The CDR3 is 14 amino acids. Per germline, CDR1 LNHDA and CDR2 SQIVND (reference sequence). This CDR3 is CASSLRTSGSEQYF. The DNA read from the CDR3 is TGTGCCAGTAGTCTCCGGACTAGCGGGTCCGAG.

Regarding this clone: Read coverage stops 3 residues before the CDR3 terminus; the germline J gene supplies the remainder. The V and J genes are TRBV5-6 and TRBJ2-2; 11 nucleotides align to TRBD2. Germline V CDR1 and CDR2: SGHDT, YYEEEE. The CDR3 consists of 12 residues. The CDR3 is CASSSGLAGLFF. Incomplete CDR3 DNA: TGTGCCAGCAGCTCTGGACTAGCGGGG.

For this clone: Sequencing ends 3 residues short of the CDR3 end; the germline J gene provides the rest. The chain combines TRBV29-1 with TRBJ2-1; 12 bases match TRBD1. J was trimmed by 8 bases and V by 7 bases; bases with no gene match: 3. CDR3 length: 12 amino acids. Germline CDR1 and CDR2: SQVTM and ANQGSEA. CDR3 protein: CSGGQGADEQFF. The sequenced part of the CDR3 DNA is TGCAGCGGGGGACAGGGGGCGGATGAG.

Regarding this clone: The read is 3 residues too short to cover the CDR3 end, so that end is filled in from the germline J gene. The V gene is TRBV5-1, the J gene TRBJ2-7; a possible D gene is TRBD1 (5 bases). Trimming removed 0 bases from V and 6 bases from J, with 13 bases in between. The germline V gene has CDR1 SGHRS and CDR2 YFSETQ. The CDR3 runs 14 residues. The sequenced CDR3 bases are TGCGCCAGCAGCTTGGGCCCAGGGTCAGGCGAG. Its protein product is CASSLGPGSGE. The whole CDR3 protein is CASSLGPGSGEQYF.

Concerning this clone itself: The read terminates 3 residues ahead of where the CDR3 ends, so the germline J gene completes it. The chain couples TRBV7-9 to TRBJ2-7; TRBD1 aligns across 8 bases. Germline V lookup: CDR1 SEHNR, CDR2 FQNEAQ (reference sequence). V lost 5 bases and J lost 6; bases outside the gene matches: 9. CDR3 length equals 14 residues. CDR3 residues: CASSGDRSPTEQYF. The sequenced CDR3 bases are TGTGCCAGCAGCGGGGACAGGAGCCCTACCGAG.

To note about this clone: The read terminates 3 residues ahead of where the CDR3 ends, so the germline J gene completes it. The rearrangement links TRBV5-6 to TRBJ2-7, with D maybe TRBD1 (6 bases). This CDR3 is 15 amino acids long. Trimming cost V 3 bases and J 2 bases, with 15 bases left between them. The germline CDR1 and CDR2 sequences are SGHDT and YYEEEE. CDR3 DNA (partial): TGTGCCAGCAGCTCTTTGGGGACACTAACCTACGAG. This translates into CASSSLGTLTYE. The full-length CDR3 reads as CASSSLGTLTYEQYF.

A word on this clone: The CDR3 end is not reached by the read, which stops 3 residues before it; the germline J gene fills it in. The chain is built from TRBV19 and TRBJ1-6; D remains ambiguous. Looked up from germline, CDR1 is LNHDA and CDR2 is SQIVND (reference sequence). The CDR3 contains 16 residues. V gave up 4 bases and J gave up 0 bases, with 10 bases separating them. The sequenced CDR3 bases are TGTGCCAGTAGTAGTAAGTCGCGCTCCTATAATTCACCC. It yields the protein CASSSKSRSYNSP. The full CDR3 sequence reads CASSSKSRSYNSPLHF. The complete variable domain, with remaining parts taken from reference TRBV19 and TRBJ1-6, reads DGGITQSPKYLFRKEGQNVTLSCEQNLNHDAMYWYRQDPGQGLRLIYYSQIVNDFQKGDIAEGYSVSREKKESFPLTVTSAQKNPTAFYLCASSSKSRSYNSPLHFGNGTRLTVT.